The clone carrying this T cell receptor (beta chain) was seen a handful of times. It was by quantitative 5'-RACE with molecular barcodes that TCR beta libraries were made. Each CDR3 protein gets one entry after TCRdb re-called the 5' RACE reads with MiXCR. The table lists fewer than 250,000 distinct CDR3 sequences, roughly a tenth of them singletons. The CDR3 contains 18 residues. J gave up 1 base and V 5 bases, and 9 bases lay outside the gene matches. Germline assignment: CDR1 SGHAT and CDR2 FQDESV (reference sequence). This specimen comes from a study of CD8 T cells in ankylosing spondylitis. This rearrangement joins TRBV11-1 to TRBJ2-4, with 12 bases aligning to TRBD2. The source material was blood, either unsorted or a sorted T cell fraction (not recorded which). The TCR originated in a male donor with ankylosing spondylitis or in good health (not recorded which). CDR3 in amino acids: CASSGLAGPGKAKNIQYF. In DNA form, the CDR3 reads TGTGCCAGCAGCGGACTAGCGGGACCGGGGAAGGCCAAAAACATTCAGTACTTC.